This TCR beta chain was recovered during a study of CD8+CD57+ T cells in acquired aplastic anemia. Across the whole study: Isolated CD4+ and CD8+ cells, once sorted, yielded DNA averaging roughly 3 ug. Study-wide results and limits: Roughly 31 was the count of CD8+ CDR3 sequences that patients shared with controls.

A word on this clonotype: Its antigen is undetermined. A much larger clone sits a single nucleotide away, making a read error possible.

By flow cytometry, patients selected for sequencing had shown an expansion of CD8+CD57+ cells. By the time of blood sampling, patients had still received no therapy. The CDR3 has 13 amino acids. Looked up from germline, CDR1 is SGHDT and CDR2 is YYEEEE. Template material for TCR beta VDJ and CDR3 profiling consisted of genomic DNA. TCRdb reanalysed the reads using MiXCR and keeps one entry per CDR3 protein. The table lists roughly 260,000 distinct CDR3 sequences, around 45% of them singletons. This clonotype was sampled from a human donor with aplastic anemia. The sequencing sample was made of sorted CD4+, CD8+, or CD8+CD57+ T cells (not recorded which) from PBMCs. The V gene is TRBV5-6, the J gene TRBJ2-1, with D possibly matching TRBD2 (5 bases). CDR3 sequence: CASSAYGVGEQLF. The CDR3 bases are TGTGCCAGCAGCGCTTACGGGGTCGGTGAGCAGCTCTTC.